This T cell receptor (beta chain) emerged from a study of blood T cell repertoires in COVID-19. Germline CDR1 reads LNHDA; CDR2 reads SQIVND (reference sequence). The CDR3 totals 16 residues. V shed 6 bases and J 1 base; nucleotides not matched to a gene: 7. TCRdb keeps only in-frame clones here, not all; method: immunoSEQ multiplex PCR. The sample consists of more than 200,000 clones, around 90% of them appearing once. This TCR came from a human donor in a cohort sampled during active COVID-19. The gene calls are TRBV19 and TRBJ1-5, with 9 bases matching TRBD1. Sequenced input: peripheral blood. This CDR3 is CASSAIQGASNQPQHF. The CDR3 region has the DNA TGTGCCAGTAGCGCAATACAGGGGGCAAGCAATCAGCCCCAGCATTTT.